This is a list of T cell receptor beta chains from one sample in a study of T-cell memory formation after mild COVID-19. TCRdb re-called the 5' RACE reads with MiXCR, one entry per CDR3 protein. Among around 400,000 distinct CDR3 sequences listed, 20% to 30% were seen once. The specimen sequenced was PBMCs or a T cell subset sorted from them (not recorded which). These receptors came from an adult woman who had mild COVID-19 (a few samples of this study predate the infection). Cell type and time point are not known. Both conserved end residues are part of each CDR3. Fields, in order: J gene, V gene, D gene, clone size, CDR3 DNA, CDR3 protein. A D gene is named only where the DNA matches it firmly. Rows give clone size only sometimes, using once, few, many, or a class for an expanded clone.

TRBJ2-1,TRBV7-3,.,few,TGTGCCAGCAGCCCGCCCGGGGATGAGCAGTTCTTC,CASSPPGDEQFF
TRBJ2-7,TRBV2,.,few,TGTGCCAGCAGTGCTCTTAGGGAGAACGAGCAGTACTTC,CASSALRENEQYF
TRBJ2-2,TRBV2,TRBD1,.,TGTGCCAGCCGATCCGACAGGGCCAACACCGGGGAGCTGTTTTTT,CASRSDRANTGELFF
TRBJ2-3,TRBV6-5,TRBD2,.,TGTGCCAGCAGACTACTAGCGGGAAGGACAGATACGCAGTATTTT,CASRLLAGRTDTQYF
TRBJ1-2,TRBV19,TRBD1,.,TGTGCCAGTAGTAACCCAGGGGGCGCGGAGAATGGCTACACCTTC,CASSNPGGAENGYTF
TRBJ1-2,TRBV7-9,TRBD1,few,TGTGCCAGCAGCCCGGGACAGGGGGCGGAAAGCTACACCTTC,CASSPGQGAESYTF
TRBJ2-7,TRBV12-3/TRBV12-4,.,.,TGTGCCAGCAGTTTGATTGACGGAAGGAACTCCTACGAGCAGTACTTC,CASSLIDGRNSYEQYF
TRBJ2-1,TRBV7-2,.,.,TGTGCCAGCAGCCTACATTCGAGCTCCTACAATGAGCAGTTCTTC,CASSLHSSSYNEQFF
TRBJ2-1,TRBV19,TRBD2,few,TGTGCCAGTACCGCATTTAGCGGGACCAACAATGAGCAGTTCTTC,CASTAFSGTNNEQFF
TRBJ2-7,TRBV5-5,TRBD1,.,TGTGCCAGCAGCTTTTGGACAGGACGCCACGAGCAGTACTTC,CASSFWTGRHEQYF
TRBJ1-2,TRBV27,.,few,TGTGCCAGCAGTTTAGGACGGACTCCTAACTATGGCTACACCTTC,CASSLGRTPNYGYTF
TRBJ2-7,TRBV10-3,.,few,TGTGCCATCAGTGAGTCGACTCGTGCCGAGCAGTACTTC,CAISESTRAEQYF
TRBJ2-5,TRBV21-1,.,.,TGTGCCAGCAGCACCGGGGACAAAATCGGCCAAGAGACCCAGTACTTC,CASSTGDKIGQETQYF
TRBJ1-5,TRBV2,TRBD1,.,TGTGCCAGCACCCTAGGACAGGGTCCCCAGCATTTT,CASTLGQGPQHF
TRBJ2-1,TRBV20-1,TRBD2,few,TGCAGTGCAAATACGGGGGGAAGCTCCTACAATGAGCAGTTCTTC,CSANTGGSSYNEQFF
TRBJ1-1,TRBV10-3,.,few,TGTGCCATCAGTGACGGGGCGGTGAACACTGAAGCTTTCTTT,CAISDGAVNTEAFF
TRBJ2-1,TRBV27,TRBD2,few,TGTGCCAGCAGACGACTAGCGGAGCCCTACAATGAGCAGTTCTTC,CASRRLAEPYNEQFF
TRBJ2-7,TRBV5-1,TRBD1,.,TGCGCCAGCAGCACCGACAGGGGGTCTAACTCCTACGAGCAGTACTTC,CASSTDRGSNSYEQYF
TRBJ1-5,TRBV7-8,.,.,TGTGCCAGCAGCCCAGCGGCAGGGCACGATCAGCCCCAGCATTTT,CASSPAAGHDQPQHF
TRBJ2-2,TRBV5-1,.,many,TGCGCCAGCAGCCCCGACACGAACACCGGGGAGCTGTTTTTT,CASSPDTNTGELFF
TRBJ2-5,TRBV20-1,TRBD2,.,TGCAGTGCTAGAGTGTTGGAGGGACTAGCGACAGAGACCCAGTACTTC,CSARVLEGLATETQYF
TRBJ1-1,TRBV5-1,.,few,TGCGCCAGCAGCTTGTCTGGGACATCGAACACTGAAGCTTTCTTT,CASSLSGTSNTEAFF
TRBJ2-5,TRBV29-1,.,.,TGCAGCGCCACCGTTACTGGGGACACACAAGAGACCCAGTACTTC,CSATVTGDTQETQYF
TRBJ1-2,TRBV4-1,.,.,TGCGCCAGCAGCCACGTTGGAGGGGAGAACTATGGCTACACCTTC,CASSHVGGENYGYTF
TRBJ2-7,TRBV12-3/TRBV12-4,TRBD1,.,TGTGCCAGCAGTTTTGGGGGACAGGGATACGAGCAGTACTTC,CASSFGGQGYEQYF
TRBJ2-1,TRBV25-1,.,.,TGTGCCAGCAGTGAATATCGGCTAATCGAGCAGTTCTTC,CASSEYRLIEQFF
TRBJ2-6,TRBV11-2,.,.,TGTGCCAGCAGCTCTCCCGCGGGGCGCTTATCTGGGGCCAACGTCCTGACTTTC,CASSSPAGRLSGANVLTF
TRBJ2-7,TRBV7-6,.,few,TGTGCCAGCAGCGGTGGCGCAGCCGTACCCTACGAGCAGTACTTC,CASSGGAAVPYEQYF
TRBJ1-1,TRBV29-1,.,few,TGCAGCGTTGAGATGGCAGGTGGTCGAGCTTTCTTT,CSVEMAGGRAFF
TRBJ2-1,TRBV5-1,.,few,TGCGCCAGCAGCTTGTATAGCGGCTCCTACAATGAGCAGTTCTTC,CASSLYSGSYNEQFF
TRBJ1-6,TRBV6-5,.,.,TGTGCCAGCAGTTCAACTGGACCCTCCCTGGGGTCACCCCTCCACTTT,CASSSTGPSLGSPLHF
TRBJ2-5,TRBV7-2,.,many,TGTGCCAGCAGCTTAGCGGGGGGCCGAGAGACCCAGTACTTC,CASSLAGGRETQYF
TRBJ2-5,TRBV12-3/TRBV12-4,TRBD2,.,TGTGCCAGCAGTTCTAGCGGGGGGCGCCAAGAGACCCAGTACTTC,CASSSSGGRQETQYF
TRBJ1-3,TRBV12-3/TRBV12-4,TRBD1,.,TGTGCCAGCAACACCGACAGGGCGGGAAACACCATATATTTT,CASNTDRAGNTIYF
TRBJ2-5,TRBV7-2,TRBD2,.,TGTGCCAGCAGCTTAGTCGGGACTAGCGGGAGCCCCCAGACCCAGTACTTC,CASSLVGTSGSPQTQYF
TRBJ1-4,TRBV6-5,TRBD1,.,TGTGCCAGCAGTTTCCGACCGACAGGGGGGACGTCTAATGAAAAACTGTTTTTT,CASSFRPTGGTSNEKLFF
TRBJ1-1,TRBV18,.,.,TGTGCCAGCTCACATCGGACTGAGTTGAACACTGAAGCTTTCTTT,CASSHRTELNTEAFF
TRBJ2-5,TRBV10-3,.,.,TGTGCCACCCGGGTTGACGGCCCCCAAGAGACCCAGTACTTC,CATRVDGPQETQYF
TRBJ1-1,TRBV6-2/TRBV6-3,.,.,TGTGCCAGCAGGCCAGCGAACACTGAAGCTTTCTTT,CASRPANTEAFF
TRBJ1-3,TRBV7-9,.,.,TGTGCCAGCAGCAAACGGGGGGCGATCTCTGGAAACACCATATATTTT,CASSKRGAISGNTIYF
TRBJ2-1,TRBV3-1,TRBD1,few,TGTGCCAGCAGCCGACAGGGAACGGACAATGAGCAGTTCTTC,CASSRQGTDNEQFF
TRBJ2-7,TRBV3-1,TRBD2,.,TGTGCCAGCAGCCAAGATTTGGCTAGCGGGAGTTTCGGCGAGCAGTACTTC,CASSQDLASGSFGEQYF
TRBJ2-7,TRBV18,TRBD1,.,TGTGCCAGCTCACCGACTCCCCAGGGGGCGGAGCAGTACTTC,CASSPTPQGAEQYF
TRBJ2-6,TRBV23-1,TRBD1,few,TGCGCCAGCAGGCCTGGACAGGGATGGTCTGGGGCCAACGTCCTGACTTTC,CASRPGQGWSGANVLTF
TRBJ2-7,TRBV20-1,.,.,TGCAGTGCTAGTGGAGCGGCGTTCTCCTACGAGCAGTACTTC,CSASGAAFSYEQYF
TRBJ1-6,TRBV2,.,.,TGTGCCAGCAGTTTAAAAGGGAACGATTCACCCCTCCACTTT,CASSLKGNDSPLHF
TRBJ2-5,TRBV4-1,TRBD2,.,TGCGCCAGCAGCCGGAATAGCGGGTTCGGTGAGACCCAGTACTTC,CASSRNSGFGETQYF
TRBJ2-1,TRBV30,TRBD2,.,TGTGCCTGGGGAATAGCGGGGCCCTACAATGAGCAGTTCTTC,CAWGIAGPYNEQFF
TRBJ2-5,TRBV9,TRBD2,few,TGTGCCAGCAGCGTAGGACTAGCGGGAGGAAAATCCCGCGGAGAGACCCAGTACTTC,CASSVGLAGGKSRGETQYF
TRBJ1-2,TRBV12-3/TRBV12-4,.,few,TGTGCCAGCAGTTTAACAGGGAGGGTCTATGGCTACACCTTC,CASSLTGRVYGYTF
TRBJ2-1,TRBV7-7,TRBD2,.,TGTGCTAGCAGCCCCCGTGGGGCGGGAGGGCTAAATGAGCAGTTCTTC,CASSPRGAGGLNEQFF